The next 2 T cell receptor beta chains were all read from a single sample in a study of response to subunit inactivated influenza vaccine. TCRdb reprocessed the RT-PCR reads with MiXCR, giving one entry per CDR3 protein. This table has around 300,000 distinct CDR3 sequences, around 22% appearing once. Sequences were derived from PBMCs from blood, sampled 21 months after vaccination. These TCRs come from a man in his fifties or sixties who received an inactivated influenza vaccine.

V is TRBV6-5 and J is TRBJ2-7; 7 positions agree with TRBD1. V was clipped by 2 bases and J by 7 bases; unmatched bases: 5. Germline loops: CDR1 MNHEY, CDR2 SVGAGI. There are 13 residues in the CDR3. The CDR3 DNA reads TGTGCCAGCAGTTACCAACAGGGGAAAGAGCAGTACTTC. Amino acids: CASSYQQGKEQYF.

The DNA of the CDR3 is TGTGCCAGCAGTTACTCGTTGGGGCTAGCGGGTGAGCAGTACTTC. Translation gives CASSYSLGLAGEQYF. This chain joins TRBV6-6 and TRBJ2-7; TRBD2 matches at 8 bases. V lost 0 bases and J lost 7; bases outside the gene matches: 8. Per germline, CDR1 MNHNY and CDR2 SVGAGI (reference sequence). This CDR3 has 15 amino acids.